This is a list of T cell receptor beta chains from one sample in a study of CD8+ T cells in alopecia areata. Using immunoSEQ multiplex PCR, the repertoire was profiled, and TCRdb retains in-frame clones only, with some absent. The sample carries some 200,000 clones, more than 55% recorded once. The sample consisted of CD4+ T cells sorted from blood, taken at week 4, from a patient treated with tofacitinib. These receptors originate from a human donor with alopecia areata. CDR3s include the opening cysteine and the closing phenylalanine or tryptophan. D genes are given only for firm matches. The size entry is marked missing in some rows and otherwise reads once, few, many or a size class.

.	TRBJ2-7	11	.	TRBV29-1	CSVDKRDEQYF	TGCAGCGTTGATAAGCGGGACGAGCAGTACTTC
.	TRBJ2-5	14	.	TRBV5-4	CASSAVVGQETQYF	TGTGCCAGCAGCGCGGTTGTGGGCCAAGAGACCCAGTACTTC
.	TRBJ2-5	15	.	TRBV5-6	CASSRGEGYQETQYF	TGTGCCAGCAGCCGAGGAGAGGGGTACCAAGAGACCCAGTACTTC
TRBD1	TRBJ1-1	14	.	TRBV9	CASSVLSGGSEAFF	TGTGCCAGCAGCGTACTGTCAGGGGGAAGTGAAGCTTTCTTT
.	TRBJ2-5	15	once	TRBV15	CATSRDPTAQETQYF	TGTGCCACCAGCAGAGATCCGACAGCTCAAGAGACCCAGTACTTC
.	TRBJ2-7	12	.	TRBV9	CASSPSGLQQYF	TGTGCCAGCAGCCCTTCTGGGCTACAGCAGTACTTC
TRBD2	TRBJ2-7	14	.	TRBV29-1	CSVAGLAGGLEQYF	TGCAGCGTGGCCGGACTAGCGGGGGGCCTCGAGCAGTACTTC
.	TRBJ2-1	15	few	TRBV28	CASPPTGTIHNEQFF	TGTGCCAGCCCACCCACCGGGACCATCCACAATGAGCAGTTCTTC
.	TRBJ2-1	15	.	TRBV25-1	CASNTPGQRDNEQFF	TGTGCCAGCAACACCCCGGGACAGCGGGACAATGAGCAGTTCTTC
.	TRBJ1-1	12	.	TRBV25-1	CASSSNQAEAFF	TGTGCCAGCAGTAGCAATCAGGCTGAAGCTTTCTTT
.	TRBJ2-4	15	few	TRBV2	CASSREVVAKNIQYF	TGTGCCAGCAGTAGGGAAGTCGTAGCCAAAAACATTCAGTACTTC
TRBD2	TRBJ2-5	14	once	TRBV4-2	CASSREGQVETQYF	TGTGCCAGCAGCCGGGAGGGCCAAGTGGAGACCCAGTACTTC
TRBD1	TRBJ1-6	15	.	TRBV15	CATSRAGTGRSPLHF	TGTGCCACCAGCAGAGCCGGGACAGGGCGATCACCCCTCCACTTT
.	TRBJ1-1	15	.	TRBV30	CAWNPPDGLNTEAFF	TGTGCCTGGAACCCCCCGGACGGTTTGAACACTGAAGCTTTCTTT
.	TRBJ1-4	14	few	TRBV28	CASSLRQGGEKLFF	TGTGCCAGCAGTTTAAGGCAGGGCGGTGAAAAACTGTTTTTT
.	TRBJ1-4	12	.	TRBV30	CAWSNGNEKLFF	TGTGCCTGGAGCAACGGGAATGAAAAACTGTTTTTT
.	TRBJ2-6	15	.	TRBV7-9	CASSISGSGANVLTF	TGTGCCAGCAGCATCTCGGGATCTGGGGCCAACGTCCTGACTTTC
.	TRBJ2-5	14	.	TRBV2	CASSERRSQETQYF	TGTGCCAGCAGTGAAAGGCGATCCCAAGAGACCCAGTACTTC
.	TRBJ1-5	17	.	TRBV19	CASSKGLRTFSNQPQHF	TGTGCCAGTAGTAAGGGGTTGCGGACCTTTAGCAATCAGCCCCAGCATTTT
.	TRBJ1-5	13	.	TRBV30	CAWSGGGYQPQHF	TGTGCCTGGAGTGGCGGAGGTTATCAGCCCCAGCATTTT
.	TRBJ1-6	14	many	TRBV4-3	CASSQWESNSPLHF	TGCGCCAGCAGCCAATGGGAGTCTAATTCACCCCTCCACTTT
.	TRBJ1-4	17	.	TRBV9	CASSVAPSGVGEEKLFF	TGTGCCAGCAGCGTAGCTCCCTCTGGAGTGGGTGAAGAAAAACTGTTTTTT
.	TRBJ1-1	16	.	TRBV4-1	CASSQMVVGLGTEAFF	TGCGCCAGCAGCCAAATGGTGGTGGGGTTGGGCACTGAAGCTTTCTTT
.	TRBJ2-3	13	few	TRBV6-6	CASSHRDEDTQYF	TGTGCCAGCAGTCACAGGGATGAGGATACGCAGTATTTT
.	TRBJ2-7	12	.	TRBV29-1	CSAGTLGDEQYF	TGCAGTGCTGGCACCCTCGGGGACGAGCAGTACTTC
TRBD1	TRBJ1-1	15	.	TRBV7-9	CASSDGQGLGTEAFF	TGTGCCAGCAGCGACGGACAGGGGTTGGGCACTGAAGCTTTCTTT
TRBD1	TRBJ1-1	14	.	TRBV30	CAWRDRGPNTEAFF	TGTGCCTGGAGGGACAGGGGCCCGAACACTGAAGCTTTCTTT
.	TRBJ2-1	13	.	TRBV2	CATPRRGAGFLFF	TGTGCCACCCCCCGAAGGGGAGCGGGTTTTTTGTTCTTC
.	TRBJ1-1	13	.	TRBV29-1	CSVVGGGNTEAFF	TGCAGCGTTGTGGGAGGGGGGAACACTGAAGCTTTCTTT
TRBD2	TRBJ2-5	15	.	TRBV2	CASSGPAGGMETQYF	TGTGCCAGCAGTGGGCCAGCGGGGGGCATGGAGACCCAGTACTTC